A selection of T cell receptor beta chains follows, all from one sample in a study of control samples from healthy donors and cancer patients. The method was immunoSEQ multiplex PCR; TCRdb's version includes in-frame clones alone and lacks a portion of them. The sample shows approximately 7,000 clones, 82% of them seen only once. Input material: PBMCs. The receptor set was obtained from a man in his sixties or seventies with lung cancer. Each CDR3 is given with its conserved first and last residue. D genes are given only for firm matches. Clone size is not always given. Where it is, it says once, few, many or a class for expanded clones.

cdr3_length	v_call	j_call	d_call	clone_size	cdr3_nt	cdr3_aa
15	TRBV15	TRBJ1-5	NA	NA	TGTGCCACCAGCCGCCGGACAGATAGCAATCAGCCCCAGCATTTT	CATSRRTDSNQPQHF
15	TRBV3-1/TRBV3-2	TRBJ1-1	NA	once	TGTGCCAGCAGCCCGCCGGGACAATTGAACACTGAAGCTTTCTTT	CASSPPGQLNTEAFF
15	TRBV6-5	TRBJ1-5	TRBD1	NA	TGTGCCAGCAGTAAACGGGACAGGGCCAATCAGCCCCAGCATTTT	CASSKRDRANQPQHF
13	TRBV15	TRBJ2-7	NA	NA	TGTGCCACCAGCAGAGAGGGGGTTTCCGAGCAGTACTTC	CATSREGVSEQYF
17	TRBV7-9	TRBJ2-1	TRBD2	NA	TGTGCCAGCAAAGAACCATACCGGCTAGCGGAACCCAATGAGCAGTTCTTC	CASKEPYRLAEPNEQFF
13	TRBV19	TRBJ1-2	NA	NA	TGTGCCAGCACGATGAGGACAGCCTATGGCTACACCTTC	CASTMRTAYGYTF
13	TRBV28	TRBJ2-7	TRBD1	NA	TGTGCCAGCGTAGGGGGCACCTCTTATGGGCAGTACTTC	CASVGGTSYGQYF
15	TRBV29-1	TRBJ1-1	TRBD1	once	TGCAGCATTCAATTTGGACAGGCGGCGAACACTGAAGCTTTCTTT	CSIQFGQAANTEAFF
16	TRBV27	TRBJ1-2	TRBD1	NA	TGTGCCAGCGGAGGGGCAGGGGGCATTAAAAACTATGGCTACACCTTC	CASGGAGGIKNYGYTF
14	TRBV5-1	TRBJ2-1	NA	NA	TGCGCCAGCAGCTTGGCCGGAGGTGATAGAGAGCAGTTCTTC	CASSLAGGDREQFF
16	TRBV19	TRBJ2-1	TRBD2	NA	TGTGCCAGTAGGGATACGGCTAGCGGGGTATACAATGAGCAGTTCTTC	CASRDTASGVYNEQFF
11	TRBV6-4	TRBJ2-5	NA	NA	TGTGCCAGCAGATATACAGAGACCCAGTACTTC	CASRYTETQYF
14	TRBV5-1	TRBJ2-7	TRBD1	NA	TGCGCCAGCAGCCCCCCGACAGGGTTGGGCGAGCAGTACTTC	CASSPPTGLGEQYF
16	TRBV19	TRBJ2-7	TRBD1	NA	TGTGCCAGTACCAATATTCCCGGGACAGGGCCCTACGAGCAGTACTTC	CASTNIPGTGPYEQYF
11	TRBV30	TRBJ2-7	NA	NA	TGTGCCTGCCGGGACATCTACGAGCAGTACTTC	CACRDIYEQYF
13	TRBV15	TRBJ2-5	TRBD2	NA	TGTGCCACCAGCTCATGGGGGGGAGAGACCCAGTACTTC	CATSSWGGETQYF
16	TRBV9	TRBJ2-1	TRBD1	NA	TGTGCCAGCAGCTTCGGACAGGGGCCCTCCTACAATGAGCAGTTCTTC	CASSFGQGPSYNEQFF
15	TRBV5-5	TRBJ2-1	NA	few	TGTGCCAGCAGCTGGGGACCTGCCCAATACAATGAGCAGTTCTTC	CASSWGPAQYNEQFF
15	TRBV5-8	TRBJ2-5	NA	NA	TGTGCCAGCAGCTTGGAGGTCAGGGTCTCAAAGACCCAGTACTTC	CASSLEVRVSKTQYF
14	TRBV10-2	TRBJ2-7	NA	NA	TGCGCCAGCAGTGGTCGGTGGGGATCTCGCGAGCAGTACTTC	CASSGRWGSREQYF
14	TRBV6-5	TRBJ1-1	NA	NA	TGTGCCAGCGCTGTAGGGGGTTTTGACACTGAAGCTTTCTTT	CASAVGGFDTEAFF
15	TRBV6-5	TRBJ1-1	NA	NA	TGTGCCAGCAGACAGGTCGTTAGTGAGAACACTGAAGCTTTCTTT	CASRQVVSENTEAFF
16	TRBV4-3	TRBJ2-2	NA	NA	TGCGCCAGCAGCCAAGATGGTGCCAGCTTCACCGGGGAGCTGTTTTTT	CASSQDGASFTGELFF
16	TRBV6-6	TRBJ1-5	NA	NA	TGTGCCAGCAGCCCTGCTGGACAGCTTAGCAATCAGCCCCAGCATTTT	CASSPAGQLSNQPQHF
16	TRBV30	TRBJ2-5	NA	NA	TGTGCCTGGAGTGGTTTGAGGCGCTCCCACGGGGAGACCCAGTACTTC	CAWSGLRRSHGETQYF
15	TRBV29-1	TRBJ2-7	NA	NA	TGCAGCGTTGTTACCTACAGGGATATAAGGAATCAGCAGTACTTC	CSVVTYRDIRNQQYF
15	TRBV10-3	TRBJ1-2	NA	few	TGTGCCATCAGTGCCCCGGGGCGTGCTAACTATGGCTACACCTTC	CAISAPGRANYGYTF
13	TRBV6-5	TRBJ2-3	NA	NA	TGTGCCAGCAGTTACTCCCGCTCAGAAGTGCAGTATTTT	CASSYSRSEVQYF
15	TRBV6-1	TRBJ1-3	NA	NA	TGTGCCAGCAGTGAAGAGAACTACTCTGGAAACACCATATATTTT	CASSEENYSGNTIYF
14	TRBV19	TRBJ2-3	NA	NA	TGTGCCAGTAGCAGAGGTTTTAGCACAGATACGCAGTATTTT	CASSRGFSTDTQYF
11	TRBV19	TRBJ2-7	NA	few	TGTGCCAGTAGTGTCGGTATTTGGCAGTACTTC	CASSVGIWQYF
13	TRBV6-5	TRBJ1-2	TRBD1	NA	TGTGCCACCCCGGGACAGGCGGTTAGTGGCTACACCTTC	CATPGQAVSGYTF
11	TRBV5-6	TRBJ2-3	NA	NA	TGTGCCAGCAGCTGGGGGGATACGCAGTATTTT	CASSWGDTQYF
17	TRBV4-3	TRBJ2-3	TRBD2	NA	TGCGCCAGCAGCCAAGATTGGCTAGCGGTTACCACAGATACGCAGTATTTT	CASSQDWLAVTTDTQYF
15	TRBV3-1/TRBV3-2	TRBJ2-3	NA	NA	TGTGCCAGCAGCCAATGGGGTAAGAGCACAGATACGCAGTATTTT	CASSQWGKSTDTQYF
12	TRBV30	TRBJ2-7	NA	NA	TGTGCCTGGGGCCACTCCGTTGGTGAGCAGTACTTC	CAWGHSVGEQYF
14	TRBV27	TRBJ1-1	NA	few	TGTGCCAGCAGTCCCGTTCGGGGGGCTTCTGAAGCTTTCTTT	CASSPVRGASEAFF
12	TRBV7-2	TRBJ1-2	NA	NA	TGTGCCAGCAGCTTAGTGGGGGGCTTCTACACCTTC	CASSLVGGFYTF
14	TRBV18	TRBJ2-7	NA	NA	TGTGCCAGCTCAGTACAGGGTCCGAAGGGAGTGCAGTACTTC	CASSVQGPKGVQYF
14	TRBV19	TRBJ2-1	NA	NA	TGTGCCAGTAGTATAGATAATCAGGGGAATGAGCAGTTCTTC	CASSIDNQGNEQFF
17	TRBV4-1	TRBJ2-7	NA	NA	TGCGCCAGCAGCCAAGATGGGGCAGGAGCCCTCTCCTACGAGCAGTACTTC	CASSQDGAGALSYEQYF
14	TRBV2	TRBJ1-1	TRBD1	NA	TGTGCCAGCAGGGGACAGGGGTCGAACACTGAAGCTTTCTTT	CASRGQGSNTEAFF
17	TRBV18	TRBJ1-5	NA	NA	TGTGCCAGCTCACGAGGGTTGGGGGCCTCGAGCAATCAGCCCCAGCATTTT	CASSRGLGASSNQPQHF
16	TRBV5-6	TRBJ2-7	NA	NA	TGTGCCAGCAGCTTGGAGGGGCGACAAGTCACCTACGAGCAGTACTTC	CASSLEGRQVTYEQYF
16	TRBV13	TRBJ2-7	TRBD2	NA	TGTGCCAGCAGCTCGACCCACCTAGCGGAGAATTACGAGCAGTACTTC	CASSSTHLAENYEQYF
16	TRBV5-1	TRBJ2-5	TRBD2	once	TGCGCCAGCAGCGGGGTAGCGGGAGGGATACAAGAGACCCAGTACTTC	CASSGVAGGIQETQYF
14	TRBV19	TRBJ2-1	TRBD2	NA	TGTGCCAGCAATAGCGGGAGTGGCTACAATGAGCAGTTCTTC	CASNSGSGYNEQFF
13	TRBV3-1/TRBV3-2	TRBJ2-7	NA	NA	TGTGCCAGCAGCCAGGTCCCCGGCTACGAGCAGTACTTC	CASSQVPGYEQYF
12	TRBV6-5	TRBJ2-5	NA	NA	TGTGCCAGCGGATTAGGGCAAGAGACCCAGTACTTC	CASGLGQETQYF